Listed below are T cell receptor beta chains from one sample, sequenced in a study of lymphopenia after photon versus proton radiotherapy. Some clones are missing from TCRdb's copy, which holds only in-frame ones; the method was immunoSEQ multiplex PCR. The profile covers around 63,000 clones, with approximately 86% appearing a single time and more than 2% taken by the ten largest. This specimen consisted of peripheral blood, obtained from a patient treated with photon-based radiotherapy. The receptors derive from a man in his forties with gastric cancer. The CDR3 runs from the conserved cysteine through the conserved F or W. A D gene is named only where the DNA matches it firmly. Size is stated for part of the rows, as once, few or many counts, or as a class when the clone is expanded.

>TRBJ2-4|NA|NA|TRBV2
TGTGCCAGCAGGGACTTCGGGAAAAACATTCAGTACTTC
CASRDFGKNIQYF
>TRBJ1-6|NA|NA|TRBV12-5
TGTGCTAGTGGTTTGGCCAGGTACAGAGGAAATTCACCCCTCCACTTT
CASGLARYRGNSPLHF
>TRBJ1-2|NA|NA|TRBV7-3
TGTGCCAGCAGCCAGAACCCACAGGGAGGGGGTGGCTACACCTTC
CASSQNPQGGGGYTF
>TRBJ2-5|once|NA|TRBV7-2
TGTGCCAGCAGCTGGGTAAGGGGGGCCCAAGAGACCCAGTACTTC
CASSWVRGAQETQYF
>TRBJ2-7|NA|TRBD1|TRBV5-4
TGTGCCAGCAGCTTGCCTTCGACAGGGGGCTACGAGCAGTACTTC
CASSLPSTGGYEQYF
>TRBJ1-1|NA|NA|TRBV7-9
TGTGCCAGCAGCTTCGAGGGGAACACTGAAGCTTTCTTT
CASSFEGNTEAFF
>TRBJ2-5|once|NA|TRBV7-2
TGTGCCAGCAGCTTAGTGGGGGGCCTTGAGCAAGAGACCCAGTACTTC
CASSLVGGLEQETQYF
>TRBJ2-3|NA|NA|TRBV11-3
TGTGCCAGCAGCTTAGGAGCCGAGACTTATACGCAGTATTTT
CASSLGAETYTQYF
>TRBJ1-4|NA|TRBD1|TRBV5-1
TGCGCCAGCAGCCCAGGGGGCACGACAACTAATGAAAAACTGTTTTTT
CASSPGGTTTNEKLFF
>TRBJ1-2|once|TRBD1|TRBV7-7
TGTGCTAGCAGCCAATCCGGGACAGGGGGCTACACCTTC
CASSQSGTGGYTF
>TRBJ1-5|NA|NA|TRBV9
TGTGCCAGCAGCGACTGGGACAGCAATCAGCCCCAGCATTTT
CASSDWDSNQPQHF
>TRBJ2-7|NA|TRBD1|TRBV7-2
TGTGCCAGCAGCCCAGATAGCCAGGGGGTCCCCTACGAGCAGTACTTC
CASSPDSQGVPYEQYF
>TRBJ2-1|NA|TRBD2|TRBV4-3
TGCGCCAGCAGCCAAGGACTAGCGGGGGGCTACAATGAGCAGTTCTTC
CASSQGLAGGYNEQFF
>TRBJ1-5|NA|NA|TRBV4-1
TGCGCCAGCAGCCCCGGACCGACCGGTAGCAATCAGCCCCAGCATTTT
CASSPGPTGSNQPQHF
>TRBJ1-1|few|NA|TRBV19
TGTGCCAGTACCAGGGACGAGACTTTTGAAGCTTTCTTT
CASTRDETFEAFF
>TRBJ1-2|NA|TRBD1|TRBV30
TGTGCCTGGATAGGACAGGGGTTTGGCTACACCTTC
CAWIGQGFGYTF
>TRBJ1-4|once|NA|TRBV4-1
TGCGCCAGCAGCCAAGATCGGGGCCCAGGGGAAAAACTGTTTTTT
CASSQDRGPGEKLFF
>TRBJ1-3|NA|NA|TRBV10-3
TGTGCCATCAGTGAGTCGACGACAGGCTCTGGAAACACCATATATTTT
CAISESTTGSGNTIYF
>TRBJ1-6|NA|NA|TRBV6-5
TGTGCCAGCACAACCCGGGGCTTGGGAAATTCACCCCTCCACTTT
CASTTRGLGNSPLHF
>TRBJ2-7|NA|NA|TRBV7-9
TGTGCCAGCAGCTCTCGAGTGGGTACCTACGAGCAGTACTTC
CASSSRVGTYEQYF
>TRBJ2-3|NA|TRBD2|TRBV5-6
TGTGCCAGCAGCTTGGTGATAGCGGGGGGGCTAGCAGATACGCAGTATTTT
CASSLVIAGGLADTQYF
>TRBJ2-2|NA|TRBD1|TRBV19
TGTGCCAGTAGTATGACCGGGACAGTCACCGGGGAGCTGTTTTTT
CASSMTGTVTGELFF
>TRBJ2-1|NA|NA|TRBV6-1
TGTGCCAGCAGTGACCGGGGGCAGTACAATGAGCAGTTCTTC
CASSDRGQYNEQFF
>TRBJ1-5|NA|NA|TRBV5-5
TGTGCCAGCAGCCCCCTGGCGGACACAAATCAGCCCCAGCATTTT
CASSPLADTNQPQHF
>TRBJ2-7|NA|NA|TRBV5-6
TGTGCCAGCAGCGTTGCCACCTACGAGCAGTACTTC
CASSVATYEQYF
>TRBJ2-2|NA|NA|TRBV10-3
TGTGCCATCAGCGGGTTTCCAGAGAACACCGGGGAGCTGTTTTTT
CAISGFPENTGELFF
>TRBJ1-1|NA|NA|TRBV7-9
TGTGCCAGCAGCCATGATAGGGGGGACACTGAAGCTTTCTTT
CASSHDRGDTEAFF
>TRBJ2-5|NA|TRBD2|TRBV9
TGTGCCAGCAGCGCGGGGGGGGCCTCCCAAGAGACCCAGTACTTC
CASSAGGASQETQYF
>TRBJ1-4|NA|NA|TRBV4-2
TGTGCCAGCAGCCAAGTTACCGGGGGGGATGAAAAACTGTTTTTT
CASSQVTGGDEKLFF
>TRBJ2-5|NA|NA|TRBV2
TGTGCCAGCAGGGCCACAGGGAACAGAGAGACCCAGTACTTC
CASRATGNRETQYF
>TRBJ1-1|NA|NA|TRBV11-3
TGTGCCAGCAGCTTACGGGGCAAGAACACTGAAGCTTTCTTT
CASSLRGKNTEAFF
>TRBJ1-1|NA|TRBD1|TRBV2
TGTGCCAGCAGCCGACAGGGTAACACTGAAGCTTTCTTT
CASSRQGNTEAFF
>TRBJ2-2|NA|NA|TRBV27
TGTGCCAGCAGTTTTGGCTTCGGGGCAGGGACCGGGGAGCTGTTTTTT
CASSFGFGAGTGELFF
>TRBJ2-5|NA|TRBD1|TRBV7-9
TGTGCCAGCAGCCTTGACAGGGGGCAAGAGACCCAGTACTTC
CASSLDRGQETQYF
>TRBJ1-2|NA|NA|TRBV9
TGTGCCAGCAGCCCAGGAGACGGAGCTAACTATGGCTACACCTTC
CASSPGDGANYGYTF
>TRBJ1-2|NA|TRBD1|TRBV9
TGTGCCAGCAGCGTAACAGGGGTGGGGTATGAAGGCTACACCTTC
CASSVTGVGYEGYTF
>TRBJ1-6|NA|NA|TRBV7-9
TGTGCCAGCAGCTTAGATGGGAGGAATTCACCCCTCCACTTT
CASSLDGRNSPLHF
>TRBJ2-7|NA|NA|TRBV11-1
TGTGCCAGCAGCTTAATGGCCACCAGCTCCTACGAGCAGTACTTC
CASSLMATSSYEQYF
>TRBJ2-7|once|NA|TRBV6-5
TGTGCCAGCAGTTACAGGGGGTTCTCCTACGAGCAGTACTTC
CASSYRGFSYEQYF
>TRBJ2-1|once|NA|TRBV4-2
TGTGCCAGCAGCCAAGATTGGGCAGACAATGAGCAGTTCTTC
CASSQDWADNEQFF
>TRBJ1-3|NA|NA|TRBV6-5
TGTGCCAGCAGATTGGGGGGAGGTGGAAACACCATATATTTT
CASRLGGGGNTIYF
>TRBJ2-5|NA|TRBD2|TRBV19
TGTGCCAGTAGTATAGGAGTCGGGAGGGAGACCCAGTACTTC
CASSIGVGRETQYF
>TRBJ2-7|NA|NA|TRBV4-3
TGCGCCAGCAGCCAATTGAGACGAGGGAGGTACGAGCAGTACTTC
CASSQLRRGRYEQYF
>TRBJ2-7|NA|TRBD2|TRBV18
TGTGCCAGCTCACCACAGGGGAGCGGGGGGGGACGCGAGCAGTACTTC
CASSPQGSGGGREQYF
>TRBJ2-5|NA|TRBD1|TRBV11-2
TGTGCCAGCAGCTCAGGACAGGGGCGAACAGAGACCCAGTACTTC
CASSSGQGRTETQYF
>TRBJ2-5|NA|TRBD2|TRBV13
TGTGCCAGCAGCTCTAGGGTAGCGGGGGCACTAGAGACCCAGTACTTC
CASSSRVAGALETQYF
>TRBJ2-7|NA|TRBD2|TRBV4-3
TGCGCCAGCAGCCTGACTAGCGGGGGGACCTACGAGCAGTACTTC
CASSLTSGGTYEQYF
>TRBJ2-3|NA|TRBD2|TRBV7-2
TGTGCCAGCAGCTTAAGGGTGGCGGGGGGAATGTCTGGGCATACGCAGTATTTT
CASSLRVAGGMSGHTQYF
>TRBJ2-2|NA|TRBD1|TRBV19
TGTGCCAGTAGTCCTCCCTACAGGGGCACCGGGGAGCTGTTTTTT
CASSPPYRGTGELFF
>TRBJ2-7|NA|TRBD1|TRBV9
TGTGCCAGCAGCGCGCATCTCAGACAGGGGGCCTACGAGCAGTACTTC
CASSAHLRQGAYEQYF
>TRBJ2-7|NA|NA|TRBV27
TGTGCCAGCAGCCCAGGACGTATCCAAAGTTACGAGCAGTACTTC
CASSPGRIQSYEQYF
>TRBJ1-2|NA|NA|TRBV9
TGTGCCAGCAGCCCCTCGGGCGGGGACTATGGCTACACCTTC
CASSPSGGDYGYTF
>TRBJ2-5|NA|TRBD1|TRBV6-6
TGTGCCAGCAGTGAGACAGGGTCAGGGACCCAGTACTTC
CASSETGSGTQYF
>TRBJ1-5|NA|TRBD1|TRBV18
TGTGCCAGCTCACCAACCGACCCAGGTCAGGGGGGTCAGCCCCAGCATTTT
CASSPTDPGQGGQPQHF
>TRBJ2-1|NA|NA|TRBV6-5
TGTGCCAGCAGGCCCGACCTCTCCTACAATGAGCAGTTCTTC
CASRPDLSYNEQFF
>TRBJ2-2|NA|NA|TRBV5-5
TGTGCCAGCAGCTTATTGAGTTCGGGGGAGCTGTTTTTT
CASSLLSSGELFF
>TRBJ1-6|few|TRBD1|TRBV18
TGTGCCAGCTCACCGGACAGGGCAAATTCACCCCTCCACTTT
CASSPDRANSPLHF
>TRBJ2-7|NA|NA|TRBV6-6
TGTGCCAGCAGCGCAGAGTGGAGAGGGTTCTACGAGCAGTACTTC
CASSAEWRGFYEQYF
>TRBJ2-3|NA|TRBD1|TRBV7-9
TGTGCCAGCAGCTCGACAGGGGAAACGCAGTATTTT
CASSSTGETQYF
>TRBJ1-2|NA|NA|TRBV19
TGTGCCAGTACCTCCGACAAGTATGGCTACACCTTC
CASTSDKYGYTF